Listed below are T cell receptor beta chains from one sample, sequenced in a study of T cell repertoires in cytomegalovirus infection. MiXCR, run by TCRdb on the reads, gives a single entry per CDR3 protein. The top ten hold 13% of the sample, which has about 530,000 distinct CDR3 sequences, about a quarter seen once. The sequenced sample was PBMCs. Receptors were obtained from a human donor in good health (CMV status not recorded). Some clones in this sample may be carry-over from other donors' samples. CDR3s include the opening cysteine and the closing phenylalanine or tryptophan. D genes are given only for firm matches. Only some rows state a clone size, as once, few, many or a class for expanded clones.

D gene	clone size	V gene	J gene	CDR3 protein	CDR3 DNA
NA	few	TRBV28	TRBJ2-7	CASIGTGRVQYF	TGTGCCAGCATTGGGACCGGTCGTGTGCAGTACTTC
NA	NA	TRBV7-9	TRBJ1-1	CASSRPLNTEAFF	TGTGCCAGCAGCCGCCCTTTGAACACTGAAGCTTTCTTT
TRBD2	NA	TRBV7-9	TRBJ2-3	CASRPLAGPTDTQYF	TGTGCCAGCAGACCCTTAGCGGGACCCACAGATACGCAGTATTTT
NA	few	TRBV20-1	TRBJ2-5	CSAYLRRTQETQYF	TGCAGTGCCTACCTGAGGCGGACCCAAGAGACCCAGTACTTC
NA	few	TRBV6-5	TRBJ2-3	CASSYRSSTDTQYF	TGTGCCAGCAGTTACAGGTCTAGCACAGATACGCAGTATTTT
NA	many	TRBV7-2	TRBJ1-2	CASSTGHGYGYTF	TGTGCCAGCAGCACGGGCCACGGCTATGGCTACACCTTC
NA	NA	TRBV2	TRBJ1-2	CASRGMGASYGYTF	TGTGCCAGCAGGGGGATGGGGGCGAGCTATGGCTACACCTTC
TRBD2	many	TRBV7-2	TRBJ2-1	CASSSLTSAPYNEQFF	TGTGCCAGCAGCTCCTTGACTAGCGCCCCTTACAATGAGCAGTTCTTC
NA	NA	TRBV7-4	TRBJ2-5	CASSPETETQYF	TGTGCCAGCAGCCCGGAGACCGAGACCCAGTACTTC
TRBD1	NA	TRBV28	TRBJ2-7	CASSRYRGPYEQYF	TGTGCCAGCAGCCGCTACAGGGGCCCCTACGAGCAGTACTTC
NA	NA	TRBV5-4	TRBJ2-7	CASSLGSLGPLGEQYF	TGTGCCAGCAGCTTGGGTTCGTTAGGACCTTTGGGGGAGCAGTACTTC
TRBD2	NA	TRBV5-1	TRBJ2-5	CASSFKSGTSGSQYF	TGCGCCAGCAGCTTCAAATCCGGGACTAGCGGGTCCCAGTACTTC
TRBD2	many	TRBV12-3/TRBV12-4	TRBJ2-1	CASSPYTGLAGGTPYNEQFF	TGTGCCAGCAGTCCGTACACGGGACTAGCGGGAGGAACCCCCTACAATGAGCAGTTCTTC
NA	NA	TRBV6-2/TRBV6-3	TRBJ2-4	CASSPTGAKNIQYF	TGTGCCAGCAGCCCCACAGGAGCCAAAAACATTCAGTACTTC
TRBD2	NA	TRBV19	TRBJ2-3	CASSMAGGYTDTQYF	TGTGCCAGTAGTATGGCGGGAGGCTACACAGATACGCAGTATTTT
NA	few	TRBV7-2	TRBJ2-1	CASRYGQYNEQFF	TGTGCCAGCAGATACGGACAGTACAATGAGCAGTTCTTC
TRBD1	many	TRBV7-3	TRBJ2-2	CASSLVGDRTNTGELFF	TGTGCCAGCAGTCTCGTCGGGGACAGGACTAACACCGGGGAGCTGTTTTTT
NA	NA	TRBV2	TRBJ2-7	CASRGDGSYEQYF	TGTGCCAGCAGGGGGGACGGCTCCTACGAGCAGTACTTC
TRBD1	many	TRBV7-9	TRBJ2-5	CASSNSGTGRLGTQYF	TGTGCCAGCAGCAATTCCGGGACAGGGAGGCTTGGGACCCAGTACTTC
NA	few	TRBV10-2	TRBJ2-3	CASSDEGQIWADTQYF	TGCGCCAGCAGTGATGAGGGCCAAATCTGGGCAGATACGCAGTATTTT
NA	many	TRBV7-8	TRBJ2-1	CASSLAGTRGEQFF	TGTGCCAGCAGCTTAGCCGGGACTCGGGGTGAGCAGTTCTTC
NA	many	TRBV7-2	TRBJ2-7	CASSLWTPNEQYF	TGTGCCAGCAGCCTATGGACCCCCAACGAGCAGTACTTC
NA	many	TRBV7-6	TRBJ2-2	CASSLEQGGTGELFF	TGTGCCAGCAGCTTAGAACAGGGTGGGACCGGGGAGCTGTTTTTT
NA	NA	TRBV5-5	TRBJ2-3	CASSSGTGTQYF	TGTGCCAGCAGCTCAGGGACGGGTACGCAGTATTTT
TRBD2	NA	TRBV10-3	TRBJ2-3	CAIRSTSGFTDTQYF	TGTGCCATCAGATCGACTAGCGGTTTCACAGATACGCAGTATTTT
TRBD1	NA	TRBV7-2	TRBJ2-2	CASSIQGDRELFF	TGTGCCAGCAGCATACAGGGGGATCGGGAGCTGTTTTTT
TRBD2	NA	TRBV28	TRBJ2-5	CASSWEVAGDRETQYF	TGTGCCAGCAGTTGGGAAGTAGCGGGAGACCGAGAGACCCAGTACTTC
NA	NA	TRBV7-2	TRBJ1-2	CARSLVRGDGYTF	TGTGCCAGGAGCTTAGTACGGGGGGATGGCTACACCTTC
NA	NA	TRBV24-1	TRBJ1-1	CATRGGNMNTEAFF	TGTGCCACCAGGGGGGGTAATATGAACACTGAAGCTTTCTTT
TRBD2	few	TRBV28	TRBJ2-1	CASSRPSGGTYNEQFF	TGTGCCAGCAGTCGACCTAGCGGGGGTACCTACAATGAGCAGTTCTTC
NA	many	TRBV7-8	TRBJ1-3	CASSPAGYSGNTIYF	TGTGCCAGCAGCCCAGCGGGGTACTCTGGAAACACCATATATTTT
NA	NA	TRBV4-2	TRBJ2-7	CASSQEDNLVYEQYF	TGTGCCAGCAGCCAGGAGGACAATTTGGTCTACGAGCAGTACTTC
TRBD2	few	TRBV7-3	TRBJ2-1	CASSPYAGDGNEQFF	TGTGCCAGCAGCCCTTATGCGGGAGACGGGAATGAGCAGTTCTTC
TRBD2	few	TRBV4-3	TRBJ2-1	CASSQVASGTNEQFF	TGCGCCAGCAGCCAAGTGGCTAGCGGGACCAATGAGCAGTTCTTC
TRBD2	many	TRBV7-6	TRBJ2-1	CASSLARGGLYNEQFF	TGTGCCAGCAGCTTAGCGCGCGGGGGGCTGTACAATGAGCAGTTCTTC
TRBD1	few	TRBV11-3	TRBJ1-2	CASSFKTRDRRNYGYTF	TGTGCCAGCAGTTTCAAAACGCGGGACAGAAGAAACTATGGCTACACCTTC
TRBD2	NA	TRBV20-1	TRBJ2-1	CSARARSSGRFMEFF	TGCAGTGCTAGAGCTCGGAGTAGCGGGAGGTTCATGGAGTTCTTC
NA	many	TRBV12-3/TRBV12-4	TRBJ2-3	CASSLRQARGPDTQYF	TGTGCCAGCAGTCTCCGACAGGCAAGGGGCCCGGATACGCAGTATTTT
NA	NA	TRBV25-1	TRBJ2-2	CASRWQNTGELFF	TGTGCCAGCAGATGGCAAAACACCGGGGAGCTGTTTTTT
NA	few	TRBV19	TRBJ2-1	CASTGDEQFF	TGTGCCAGTACGGGGGATGAGCAGTTCTTC
NA	few	TRBV4-1	TRBJ2-1	CASEKTTGENNEQFF	TGCGCCAGCGAGAAAACAACGGGAGAAAACAATGAGCAGTTCTTC
TRBD2	NA	TRBV6-5	TRBJ2-1	CASTRIQLAGGGDEQFF	TGTGCCAGCACCCGAATACAGCTGGCGGGAGGTGGGGATGAGCAGTTCTTC
NA	NA	TRBV7-2	TRBJ2-3	CASSLRDLSTDTQYF	TGTGCCAGCAGCTTAAGGGACCTAAGCACAGATACGCAGTATTTT
TRBD1	few	TRBV11-3	TRBJ1-1	CASSPSGTGAGTEAFF	TGTGCCAGCAGCCCTAGCGGGACAGGGGCTGGGACTGAAGCTTTCTTT
NA	NA	TRBV19	TRBJ1-1	CAKIGQNTEAFF	TGTGCCAAAATCGGCCAGAACACTGAAGCTTTCTTT
TRBD2	few	TRBV7-9	TRBJ2-2	CASSGTSGETGELFF	TGTGCCAGCAGCGGGACTAGCGGCGAAACCGGGGAGCTGTTTTTT